This T cell receptor (beta chain) was recorded in a study of spatial heterogeneity in lung cancer (dated by TCRdb to about 2019). In terms of the full investigation: The donors were more than 65 patients from the lung TRACERx cohort who had early-stage, untreated non-small cell lung cancer. Follow-up PBMC samples were sequenced whenever available, and the median time to follow-up was around two years after resection. More beta-chain than alpha-chain transcripts were consistently detected, likely reflecting higher beta-chain transcript abundance. In the raw uncorrected reads, each unique combination of TCR and UMI appeared more than ten times on average. In non-small cell lung cancer, the study quantitatively compared TCR alpha and beta repertoires across several tumor regions, matched nontumor lung, and blood. TCR repertoire features were related to nonsynonymous mutation counts determined by whole-exome sequencing of tumor tissue. Both alpha and beta chains were TCR-sequenced in samples taken at surgery, namely 220 tumor regions, under 80 matched nontumor lung samples and 56 PBMC samples.

This clonotype has just a few counts. The antigen it recognizes is unknown. No clone much larger than this one lies a single base away; base qualities are absent. The sample's time point label, in plain terms: blood at routine non-recurrence follow-up after resection. Whole RNA extracted from tumor and nontumor lung tissue, or from cryopreserved PBMC samples, was used for TCR sequencing without cell sorting. Patients were selected for TCR sequencing only if sufficient RNA was available from at least two tumor regions. Study-wide conclusions, independent of this receptor: Ubiquitous expanded tumor TCRs showed up in blood more often at tumor resection than at routine follow-up. Only about 15 patients were included in comparisons of baseline and follow-up blood repertoires. Additional single-cell paired TCR alpha and beta sequencing was considered necessary to confirm, at a functional level, the hypothesis that regional TCRs recognize regional mutations.

CDR1 and CDR2 are read off the germline V gene as MNHNS and SASEGT. The CDR3 spans 16 residues, from the cysteine through the phenylalanine. The only DNA kept is the CDR3, 48 bases in frame from the first base. V ends up 6 bases short and J 4 bases short, with an unmatched junction base count of 12. Libraries came from 5' RACE. For sequencing, a NextSeq 500 was employed. The TCR library protocol attached a unique molecular identifier to each TCR cDNA molecule to allow correction of PCR and sequencing errors. In the source study's methods: TCR identification, UMI-based error correction and CDR3 extraction were all carried out with Decombinator tools. TCRs above a frequency of 2 per 1,000, corresponding to the top 1% of the tumor frequency distribution, were defined as expanded. Renyi diversity was computed with the R vegan package after each repertoire had been subsampled 100 times to 5,000 TCRs. CDR3 similarity networks were built from amino acid triplet string-kernel similarity, connecting CDR3s with pairwise similarity above 0.82. The raw public data were reprocessed by TCRdb itself: fastp quality trimming at Q25, MiXCR clonotype calling, in-frame beta chains only. Identical CDR3 protein sequences are pooled into one entry, listed with their most common genes and DNA. TCRdb assigned the V and J calls; the authors' analysis was not used. Recorded for this sample are 51,000 or so distinct CDR3 sequences; around 6.7% of them occurred a single time. In total, the top ten clones hold around 36% of the sample.

The rearranged chain carries TRBV6-1 and TRBJ1-5; TRBD1 lines up with 7 middle nucleotides. The sample consisted of PBMCs, taken at follow-up. This TCR was sampled from a female donor with early-stage non-small cell lung cancer. This receptor carries the CDR3 CASRTRGQKSNQPQHF. The DNA sequence is TGTGCCAGCAGAACTAGGGGGCAGAAATCTAATCAGCCCCAGCATTTT.